These 23 T cell receptor beta chains originate from one sample sequenced in a study of T cells after yellow fever vaccination. TCRdb recomputed calls from the 5' RACE reads with MiXCR, one row per CDR3 protein. This table has hundreds of thousands of distinct CDR3 sequences, about 14% appearing once. Sequenced material: PBMCs, taken on the day of the yellow fever booster vaccination. The receptors originated from a man aged 25-40 years who received the YFV17D yellow fever vaccine.

This chain links TRBV7-2 with TRBJ2-6, with D maybe TRBD1 (6 bases). The CDR3 contains 20 residues. The ends were cut back, 7 bases at V and 0 bases at J, with 25 bases in the middle. Looked up from germline, CDR1 is SGHTA and CDR2 is FQGNSA. The CDR3: CASTRGGRRSTTSGANVLTF. The CDR3 nucleotides read TGTGCCAGCACCCGAGGGGGAAGGAGGTCAACAACCTCTGGGGCCAACGTCCTGACTTTC.

Remarks on this clonotype: One junction end does not reproduce the germline sequence, and a read error may be involved. The J gene is TRBJ2-7, the V gene TRBV20-1; TRBD2 might be the D (6 bases). CDR3 length equals 13 residues. Germline values: CDR1 DFQATT, CDR2 SNEGSKA (reference sequence). The CDR3 loop reads CSARRGLTYEQCF. CDR3 in DNA: TGCAGTGCTAGGCGGGGCCTGACGTACGAGCAGTGCTTC.

This clonotype has a handful of counts. The chain recombines TRBV20-1 with TRBJ2-7, with D uncertain. V shed 0 bases and J shed 4 bases, with 10 bases lying between them. Germline CDR1 and CDR2: DFQATT and SNEGSKA (reference sequence). The CDR3 has 13 residues. CDR3 coding DNA: TGCAGTGCTAGAGAAAGCGTCGGTTACGAGCAGTACTTC. It codes for CSARESVGYEQYF.

The V and J genes are TRBV12-3 or TRBV12-4 and TRBJ2-1, with D possibly matching TRBD2 (6 bases). The V end was cut by 2 bases, the J end by 13 bases, with 12 bases between. The CDR3 covers 12 residues. CDR3 loop: CASSLWASAQFF. The CDR3 DNA is TGTGCCAGCAGTTTATGGGCTAGCGCTCAGTTCTTC.

V and J are TRBV20-1 and TRBJ2-7, with 12 bases fitting TRBD2. Losses at the gene ends were 0 bases for V and 7 bases for J; bases not matched to a gene: 7. Germline CDR1 is DFQATT and CDR2 is SNEGSKA (reference sequence). This CDR3 has 15 residues. CDR3 coding DNA: TGCAGTGCTAGAGATCTAGCGGGAGGGCCGTGGGAGCAGTACTTC. Its protein product is CSARDLAGGPWEQYF.

The J gene is TRBJ2-5, the V gene TRBV5-1; no clear D gene. Germline V gene sequence: CDR1 SGHRS, CDR2 YFSETQ. The CDR3 extends over 11 amino acids. The V end was cut by 6 bases, the J end by 1 base, with 4 bases between. CDR3 region: CASTVQETQYF. CDR3 DNA sequence: TGCGCCAGCACAGTCCAAGAGACCCAGTACTTC.

This clonotype was observed a handful of times. V usage is TRBV14 and J usage is TRBJ2-1; tentatively, D is TRBD1 or TRBD2 (6 bases each). The germline V gene encodes CDR1 SGHDN and CDR2 FVKESK. V lost 5 bases to trimming and J lost 9 bases, with 20 bases between them. CDR3 size: 15 residues. The CDR3 protein is CASSVERGPPVEQFF. The CDR3 nucleotides read TGTGCCAGCAGCGTGGAACGGGGGCCGCCGGTTGAGCAGTTCTTC.

V and J are TRBV15 and TRBJ2-5, with 10 bases lining up with TRBD2. Germline values: CDR1 LNHNV, CDR2 YYDKDF (reference sequence). CDR3 length: 13 residues. V lost 10 bases and J lost 7; bases outside the gene matches: 9. This CDR3 reads CASQREGRATQYF. For the CDR3, the DNA is TGTGCCAGTCAGCGGGAGGGCCGAGCGACCCAGTACTTC.

This clonotype has more than one count but fewer than ten. The chain couples TRBV20-1 to TRBJ2-5, with TRBD2 matching 8 bases. Looked up from germline, CDR1 is DFQATT and CDR2 is SNEGSKA (reference sequence). CDR3 length: 20 residues. V trimming: 3 bases; J trimming: 5 bases; junction bases outside the gene matches: 26. The CDR3 nucleotides are TGCAGTGCTAGGCTGAGTCGCGGGGGGACCCGCTGGAAGGTGGGGGAGACCCAGTACTTC. Amino acids: CSARLSRGGTRWKVGETQYF.

The chain joins TRBV19 to TRBJ2-2; 7 bases are shared with TRBD2. There are 16 residues in the CDR3. J lost 6 bases, V lost 5 bases, and 12 bases had no gene match. Looked up from germline, CDR1 is LNHDA and CDR2 is SQIVND (reference sequence). DNA of the CDR3: TGTGCCAGTAGTCCACGGACTATGCGGGAGTCCGGGGAGCTGTTTTTT. This encodes CASSPRTMRESGELFF.

This clonotype has a single count. The V and J genes are TRBV7-3 and TRBJ2-1, with D possibly matching TRBD1 (6 bases). V was clipped by 5 bases and J by 4 bases, with 12 bases between them. The CDR3 consists of 14 residues. Germline CDR1 reads SGHTA; CDR2 reads FQGTGA. Written as DNA, the CDR3 is TGTGCCAGCAGCCGTGGACAGTTTTACAATGAGCAGTTCTTC. This codes for CASSRGQFYNEQFF.

V usage is TRBV7-9 and J usage is TRBJ2-5, with TRBD2 as a possible D gene (5 bases). In germline, CDR1 is SEHNR, CDR2 FQNEAQ (reference sequence). V was trimmed by 5 bases and J by 4 bases, leaving 11 bases between them. The CDR3 consists of 13 residues. CDR3 loop: CASSPEAPETQYF. The CDR3 DNA is TGTGCCAGCAGCCCGGAGGCCCCAGAGACCCAGTACTTC.

For this clonotype: One junction end disagrees with the germline gene, perhaps due to a read error. This sequence joins TRBV7-9 and TRBJ2-7; D ambiguous. The CDR3 totals 14 residues. Germline V gene sequence: CDR1 SEHNR, CDR2 FQNEAQ (reference sequence). The CDR3 coding sequence is TGTGCCAGCAGCTTAGGGGCGATGTCCTTCGAGCAGTACTTC. This sequence encodes CASSLGAMSFEQYF.

This clonotype was detected only a few times. The V gene is TRBV20-1, the J gene TRBJ1-1, with a tentative D call TRBD1 (5 bases). The V end was cut by 1 base, the J end by 1 base, with 10 bases between. Germline V lookup: CDR1 DFQATT, CDR2 SNEGSKA (reference sequence). This CDR3 is 14 amino acids long. CDR3 amino acids: CSARAAGPNTEAFF. As DNA, the CDR3 is TGCAGTGCTAGAGCGGCAGGGCCGAACACTGAAGCTTTCTTT.

V usage is TRBV7-2 and J usage is TRBJ2-3; 8 bases fit TRBD2. The V segment lost 3 bases and the J segment 5 bases; nucleotides outside the gene matches: 7. Germline V lookup: CDR1 SGHTA, CDR2 FQGNSA. CDR3 size: 15 residues. For the CDR3, the DNA is TGTGCCAGCAGCTTTAGCTCTAGCGGGCAAGATACGCAGTATTTT. Amino acid sequence: CASSFSSSGQDTQYF.

This clonotype was counted a few times. The chain combines TRBV2 with TRBJ1-2; TRBD1 might be the D (6 bases). Germline V gene sequence: CDR1 SNHLY, CDR2 FYNNEI. The V end lost 3 bases, the J end lost 5 bases, and 10 bases lay between the germline ends. The CDR3 length is 13 residues. The CDR3 DNA reads TGTGCCAGCAGTGAGAAAGGGGGGTATGGCTACACCTTC. It yields the protein CASSEKGGYGYTF.

This clonotype occurred a few times. The chain is built from TRBV5-1 and TRBJ2-7, with D tentatively TRBD2 (5 bases). V lost 4 bases, J lost 2 bases, and 16 bases lay in between. Germline CDR1 and CDR2: SGHRS and YFSETQ. This CDR3 has 15 residues. In nucleotides, the CDR3 is TGCGCCAGCAGCCTCTCAGTGGGAGAGACCTACGAGCAGTACTTC. Protein product: CASSLSVGETYEQYF.

The chain couples TRBV6-2 or TRBV6-3 to TRBJ1-1; 7 bases are a match to TRBD1. From germline, CDR1 is MNHEY and CDR2 SVGEGT. The V segment lost 6 bases and the J segment 7 bases; nucleotides outside the gene matches: 11. The CDR3 is 14 amino acids. CDR3 residues: CASRTGTGLGEAFF. The CDR3 DNA reads as TGTGCCAGCAGGACAGGGACCGGGTTGGGTGAAGCTTTCTTT.

V is TRBV5-1 and J is TRBJ2-1; 8 positions agree with TRBD2. With 0 bases clipped from V and 0 bases from J, the junction kept 2 bases outside the gene matches. The CDR3 runs to 16 residues. Germline loops: CDR1 SGHRS, CDR2 YFSETQ. CDR3 protein: CASSLVAGFSYNEQFF. The CDR3, as DNA: TGCGCCAGCAGCTTGGTAGCGGGGTTCTCCTACAATGAGCAGTTCTTC.

This clonotype was seen more than once but under ten times. The rearrangement uses TRBV10-2 and TRBJ1-5; D call uncertain. Trimming removed 4 bases from V and 3 bases from J, with 7 bases in between. CDR1 WSHSY and CDR2 SAAADI come from the germline V gene. CDR3 length equals 13 residues. The CDR3 nucleotides are TGCGCCAGCAGTGGACGGTCCAATCAGCCCCAGCATTTT. This encodes CASSGRSNQPQHF.

This clonotype has only a few counts. The rearrangement uses TRBV6-5 and TRBJ2-7; D call uncertain. The CDR3 contains 11 residues. Germline CDR1 and CDR2: MNHEY and SVGAGI. Trimming pared 7 bases from V and 5 bases from J, leaving 9 bases between. The CDR3: CASTLANEQYF. DNA for the CDR3: TGTGCCAGCACTCTCGCGAACGAGCAGTACTTC.

The chain couples TRBV5-5 to TRBJ2-7; no definite D call. Looked up from germline, CDR1 is SGHKS and CDR2 is YYEKEE (reference sequence). With 2 bases removed from V and 2 bases from J, the gap between germline ends came to 8 bases. This CDR3 is 13 amino acids long. The CDR3 reads CASSFDGTYEQYF. CDR3 bases: TGTGCCAGCAGCTTTGACGGTACCTACGAGCAGTACTTC.

This clonotype appeared a few times. The chain employs TRBV5-1 and TRBJ2-7; 9 bases fit TRBD1. V was pared by 6 bases and J by 3 bases, with 7 bases of the junction left unmatched. Germline-derived CDR1 and CDR2 are SGHRS and YFSETQ. This CDR3 is built from 14 residues. In DNA form, the CDR3 reads TGCGCCAGCACCCACGGGACAGGGAACTACGAGCAGTACTTC. Protein product: CASTHGTGNYEQYF.